What follows is one T cell receptor (beta chain) and its context. This sample stems from a study of blood T cell repertoires in COVID-19. Looking at the study overall: Donors of Cohort 3 who recovered were those that had two negative PCRs, clearance, or symptom resolution. From T cells, B-cell-depleted T cells, or PBMCs came the material, which was cDNA or gDNA.

The CDR3 loop spans 17 amino acids. The junction had 10 bases not matched to a gene; V was cut back by 0 bases and J by 8 bases. Germline CDR1 and CDR2: LGHDT and YNNKEL (reference sequence). Clones were sequenced by immunoSEQ multiplex PCR, and TCRdb holds only the in-frame ones, with some missing. The sample carries 350,000 to 450,000 clones, 70% to 90% recorded once. This study enrolled people aged about 18 to 100 from about two dozen US geographic areas. The rearrangement joins TRBV3-1 (or the pseudogene TRBV3-2) to TRBJ2-2; 9 nucleotides match TRBD1. The specimen sequenced was PBMCs or T cells enriched from blood (not recorded which). The origin of this receptor is a man aged 35 to 55 in a cohort exposed to, infected with or recovered from COVID-19 (not recorded which). DNA for the CDR3: TGTGCCAGCAGCCAAGATCGGCACAGGGGGCGCTTAGGGGAGCTGTTTTTT. It encodes CASSQDRHRGRLGELFF.